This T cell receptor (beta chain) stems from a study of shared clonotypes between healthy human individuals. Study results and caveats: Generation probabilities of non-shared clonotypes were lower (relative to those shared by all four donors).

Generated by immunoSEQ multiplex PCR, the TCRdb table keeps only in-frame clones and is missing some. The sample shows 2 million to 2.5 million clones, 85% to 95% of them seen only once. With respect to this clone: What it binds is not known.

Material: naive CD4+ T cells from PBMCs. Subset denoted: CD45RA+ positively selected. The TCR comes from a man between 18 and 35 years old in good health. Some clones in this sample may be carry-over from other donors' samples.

Here the CDR3 DNA reads TGTGCCAGCAGCTTAAAGTGGGTTTCGACGAATGGCTACACCTTC. It yields the protein CASSLKWVSTNGYTF. The chain links TRBV5-6 to TRBJ1-2; D is unresolved. CDR3 length: 15 residues. Trimming removed 2 bases at V and 6 bases at J, with 17 bases between. CDR1 and CDR2 (germline): SGHDT, YYEEEE.